This entry features one T cell receptor beta chain sequence. Its antigen has not been determined. No quality values exist for individual bases; no much larger clone is one base distant. CDR1 SGHTA and CDR2 FQGNSA are derived from the germline V gene. V trim: 1 base; J trim: 5 bases; unmatched bases: 10. The CDR3 starts with the cysteine, ends with the phenylalanine, and has 17 residues. Only the CDR3 part of the read is kept: 51 bases, read in frame from the first base. PBMCs were isolated by Ficoll-Paque density gradient centrifugation. The entry originates in a study of T-cell memory formation after mild COVID-19 (dated by TCRdb to the early 2020s). The study in broad terms: TCR sequence clusters from the two donors were largely donor specific. Two young, previously healthy adult volunteers, one female and one male, were included in the cohort. T-cell clones expanding and contracting after mild COVID-19 in two donors were tracked by longitudinal TCRalpha and TCRbeta repertoire sequencing. Overall study results and their limits: Only a couple of mild cases were covered by the study, and larger cohorts that include severe cases with pre-infection samples were considered necessary. Some responding clones were detected in pre-infection memory, suggesting pre-existing cross-reactive memory T cells joined the SARS-CoV-2 response. Contracting CD4+ clones turned up mainly in the CM and EM memory subsets, whereas EMRA was where CD8+ clones were enriched. SARS-CoV-2 specificity of the second-wave clones peaking on day 37 was not confirmed. Clones contracting from day 15 to 85 had balanced CD4/CD8 phenotypes, while a second wave expanding from day 15 to 37 was biased towards CD4+.

The sequencer listed for this sample is Illumina NovaSeq 6000. Using 5'RACE with constant-segment primers, TCRalpha and TCRbeta cDNA libraries were constructed, with sample barcodes and unique molecular identifiers added in the process. RNA was extracted from every sample with Trizol reagent. Library amplification was performed in two PCR steps, and a second sample barcode and Illumina TruSeq adapters were introduced in the second step. Sequencing of the libraries was done on an Illumina NovaSeq, producing 2 x 150 bp paired-end reads. In the authors' own workflow: With migec v1.2.7, reads were demultiplexed and then collapsed into UMI-guided consensus sequences. Using mixcr v2.1.11, UMI consensuses were aligned to TRA and TRB V and J templates and then assembled into clonotypes. Clonotypes were classified as expanded or contracted when called significant by both edgeR and NoisET, with noise models trained on biological replicates. For edgeR calls, a false discovery rate-adjusted p below 0.01 and a log2 fold-change threshold of 1 were applied. As an exploratory analysis of dynamics, max-normalized trajectories of the 1000 most abundant clonotypes were examined by PCA with hierarchical clustering. Separately sequenced CD4+ and CD8+ repertoires were used to assign the CD4 or CD8 phenotype of responding clones. TCRdb handled the public reads itself, with Q25 trimming in fastp and clone calling in MiXCR, and kept productive beta chains. Duplicate CDR3 protein sequences are folded into a single record with the most common DNA and genes. The V and J calls come from TCRdb's annotation, not from the publication. The sample yields around 470,000 distinct CDR3 sequences; 20% were counted once. The ten largest clones take up 8.4% of the sample.

The sample taken for sequencing was PBMCs or a T cell subset sorted from them (not recorded which). The TCR comes from an adult woman who had mild COVID-19 (a few samples of this study predate the infection). The sample titles of this study are shuffled in the database, so cell type and time point are left out; the donor was told from shared clones. Recombination linked TRBV7-2 to TRBJ2-5; 10 bases in between match TRBD2. The DNA sequence is as follows: TGTGCCAGCAGCTTAGGGCGACTAGCGGGCGGGGGGGAGACCCAGTACTTC. It translates as CASSLGRLAGGGETQYF.